These 32 T cell receptor beta chains share one sample of origin, sequenced in a study of blood T cell repertoires in COVID-19. Measured with immunoSEQ multiplex PCR; TCRdb has only the in-frame clones, and not every one. This table has about 330,000 clones, roughly 90% appearing once. Sequencing was performed on peripheral blood. The receptors originated from a man aged 30 to 45 with COVID-19, enrolled during active disease.

The rearrangement uses TRBV27 and TRBJ2-7, with 7 bases fitting TRBD2. The J segment lost 2 bases and the V segment lost 5 bases, leaving 3 bases of the junction unmatched. CDR3 length: 13 residues. Looked up from germline, CDR1 is MNHEY and CDR2 is SMNVEV (reference sequence). The CDR3 loop reads CASSGREPYEQYF. Here the CDR3 DNA reads TGTGCCAGCAGTGGGAGGGAGCCCTACGAGCAGTACTTC.

The CDR3 DNA follows: TGTGCCAGCAGCGTAGCGGGGGGGACAGAGACCCAGTACTTC. Translation gives CASSVAGGTETQYF. This chain uses TRBV9 with TRBJ2-5, with 8 bases aligning to TRBD2. CDR3 length: 14 amino acids. The germline V gene has CDR1 SGDLS and CDR2 YYNGEE. V trimming: 0 bases; J trimming: 4 bases; junction bases outside the gene matches: 2.

The rearrangement uses TRBV9 and TRBJ2-3; D remains ambiguous. V was clipped by 0 bases and J by 2 bases, with 10 bases between them. The CDR3 totals 15 residues. Germline V gene data show CDR1 as SGDLS and CDR2 as YYNGEE. The CDR3 is CASSVVEISTDTQYF. The CDR3 nucleotides are TGTGCCAGCAGCGTAGTGGAGATATCCACAGATACGCAGTATTTT.

The chain employs TRBV24-1 and TRBJ2-5, with 8 bases lining up with TRBD1. Germline-derived CDR1 and CDR2 are KGHDR and SFDVKD. After removal of 5 bases from V and 6 bases from J, the junction contained 10 bases not matched to a gene. The CDR3 covers 15 residues. The CDR3 sequence is CATSATGTGGKTQYF. In nucleotides, the CDR3 is TGTGCCACCAGTGCCACGGGGACAGGAGGGAAGACCCAGTACTTC.

The chain carries TRBV19 and TRBJ2-1; TRBD2 aligns across 13 bases. Per germline, CDR1 LNHDA and CDR2 SQIVND (reference sequence). Trimming took 5 bases from V and 1 from J; bases not matched to a gene: 2. This CDR3 is 16 amino acids long. CDR3 bases: TGTGCCAGTAGTCCGACTAGCGGGGGGTCCTACAATGAGCAGTTCTTC. It yields the protein CASSPTSGGSYNEQFF.

This chain links TRBV7-3 with TRBJ2-1, with D perhaps TRBD1 (5 bases). The V end was cut by 1 base, the J end by 4 bases, with 14 bases between. Germline V gene sequence: CDR1 SGHTA, CDR2 FQGTGA. The CDR3 has 16 amino acids. Here the CDR3 DNA reads TGTGCCAGCAGCTTAATGGGGCAGGGAAAATACAATGAGCAGTTCTTC. As protein: CASSLMGQGKYNEQFF. The full variable domain, completed using reference TRBV7-3 and TRBJ2-1, is GAGVSQTPSNKVTEKGKYVELRCDPISGHTALYWYRQSLGQGPEFLIYFQGTGAADDSGLPNDRFFAVRPEGSVSTLKIQRTERGDSAVYLCASSLMGQGKYNEQFFGPGTRLTVL.

The sample holds one count of this clone. This sequence joins TRBV3-1 (or the pseudogene TRBV3-2) and TRBJ2-1, with a tentative D call TRBD2 (5 bases). V lost 5 bases and J 4 bases, leaving 15 bases between the germline ends. CDR3 length equals 15 residues. The V gene's germline CDR1 is LGHDT and CDR2 YNNKEL (reference sequence). The CDR3 here is CASSWSLRGYNEQFF. The CDR3 coding sequence is TGTGCCAGCAGCTGGTCATTACGGGGTTACAATGAGCAGTTCTTC.

The rearrangement uses TRBV3-1 (or the pseudogene TRBV3-2) and TRBJ2-3, with 14 bases lining up with TRBD2. This CDR3 has 19 amino acids. Germline values: CDR1 LGHDT, CDR2 YNNKEL (reference sequence). V lost 1 base and J lost 4; bases outside the gene matches: 10. The CDR3 here is CASSQGPGTSGSFADTQYF. CDR3 nucleotides: TGTGCCAGCAGCCAAGGGCCGGGGACTAGCGGGAGTTTTGCAGATACGCAGTATTTT.

The chain links TRBV30 to TRBJ2-7; D is uncertain. The V gene lost 3 bases and the J gene lost 2 bases, with 8 bases spanning the gap. From germline, CDR1 is GTSNPN and CDR2 SVGIG (reference sequence). This CDR3 has 12 amino acids. CDR3 DNA: TGTGCCTGGAGGCAGGATACCTACGAGCAGTACTTC. It translates to CAWRQDTYEQYF.

The V and J genes are TRBV28 and TRBJ2-2, with 9 bases identical to TRBD2. Germline values: CDR1 MDHEN, CDR2 SYDVKM. J gave up 4 bases and V 7 bases, and 13 bases lay outside the gene matches. The CDR3 covers 17 residues. CDR3 bases: TGTGCCAGCACCCCCCGAGGTAGCGGGAGACGCACCGGGGAGCTGTTTTTT. It yields the protein CASTPRGSGRRTGELFF.

This clone was recorded only once. The chain couples TRBV5-6 to TRBJ2-1, with 10 bases aligning to TRBD2. With V trimmed by 2 bases and J by 3 bases, 2 bases remained unmatched. This CDR3 is built from 15 residues. Germline V gene sequence: CDR1 SGHDT, CDR2 YYEEEE. For the CDR3, the DNA is TGTGCCAGCAGCTTCACTAGCGGGGTCTACAATGAGCAGTTCTTC. It is translated as CASSFTSGVYNEQFF.

The chain links TRBV19 to TRBJ2-5; D perhaps matches TRBD1 (5 bases). CDR3 size: 16 residues. CDR1 and CDR2 (germline): LNHDA, SQIVND (reference sequence). V was cut by 2 bases and J by 1 base, with 14 bases left in between. CDR3 in amino acids: CASSIRGWGGQETQYF. In DNA form, the CDR3 reads TGTGCCAGTAGTATAAGGGGCTGGGGCGGCCAAGAGACCCAGTACTTC.

This clone was detected only once. Other DNA sequences within the sample encode an identical CDR3. The chain is built from TRBV7-2 and TRBJ2-3; 8 nucleotides match TRBD2. Germline V gene sequence: CDR1 SGHTA, CDR2 FQGNSA. V gave up 4 bases and J gave up 3 bases; unmatched junction bases: 3. This CDR3 has 14 amino acids. The CDR3 here is CASSSGLGTDTQYF. For the CDR3, the DNA is TGTGCCAGCAGCTCGGGACTAGGAACAGATACGCAGTATTTT.

The chain carries TRBV6-5 and TRBJ2-1; no clear D gene. Trimming removed 5 bases at V and 4 bases at J, with 9 bases between. This CDR3 region has 13 residues. The germline CDR1 and CDR2 sequences are MNHEY and SVGAGI. The CDR3 protein is CASSLVQYNEQFF. CDR3 sequence (DNA): TGTGCCAGCAGTCTCGTCCAGTACAATGAGCAGTTCTTC.

The J gene is TRBJ2-5, the V gene TRBV5-1; TRBD2 might be the D (5 bases). Germline V lookup: CDR1 SGHRS, CDR2 YFSETQ. The CDR3 consists of 14 residues. Trimming took off 4 bases at V and 0 bases at J, with 10 bases between the two ends. The CDR3 reads CASSASGYQETQYF. For the CDR3, the DNA is TGCGCCAGCAGCGCGAGCGGATACCAAGAGACCCAGTACTTC.

This chain uses TRBV4-3 with TRBJ2-7, with TRBD2 matching over 9 bases. The CDR3 sequence is 18 residues long. Trimming removed 1 base from V and 1 base from J; junction bases left unmatched: 11. Per germline, CDR1 LGHNA and CDR2 YSLEER. The CDR3 is CASSQGASGISWSYEQYF. The CDR3 DNA reads as TGCGCCAGCAGCCAAGGGGCTAGCGGGATATCCTGGTCCTACGAGCAGTACTTC.

The chain joins TRBV16 to TRBJ2-3; D remains unclear. CDR1 is KGHSY, CDR2 FQNENV, per germline. With 1 base removed from V and 7 bases from J, the gap between germline ends came to 9 bases. This CDR3 comprises 13 residues. The CDR3 sequence: CASSQFIGNTQYF. DNA of the CDR3: TGTGCCAGCAGCCAATTTATCGGTAATACGCAGTATTTT.

The chain joins TRBV7-2 to TRBJ2-3; 10 bases map to TRBD2. The CDR3 consists of 14 residues. V was pared by 5 bases and J by 5 bases, with 4 bases of the junction left unmatched. CDR1 and CDR2 (germline): SGHTA, FQGNSA. The CDR3 spells CASSRLAGVDTQYF. The CDR3, as DNA: TGTGCCAGCAGCCGTCTAGCGGGAGTAGATACGCAGTATTTT.

The V and J genes are TRBV4-3 and TRBJ2-2; 7 nucleotides align to TRBD1. This CDR3 has 16 amino acids. V lost 4 bases and J lost 0; bases outside the gene matches: 5. Germline V gene data show CDR1 as LGHNA and CDR2 as YSLEER. The CDR3 nucleotides read TGCGCCAGCAGCCCAGAGCAGGGGGCGAACACCGGGGAGCTGTTTTTT. Translating gives CASSPEQGANTGELFF.

The chain links TRBV15 to TRBJ1-1; the match to TRBD1 covers 8 bases. Germline values: CDR1 LNHNV, CDR2 YYDKDF (reference sequence). The V gene end was trimmed by 7 bases and the J gene end by 0 bases; junction bases not matched to a gene: 4. The CDR3 contains 14 residues. The CDR3 loop reads CATTTDRVNTEAFF. Written as DNA, the CDR3 is TGTGCCACCACTACGGACAGGGTGAACACTGAAGCTTTCTTT. The variable domain in full, completed from reference TRBV15 and TRBJ1-1, reads DAMVIQNPRYQVTQFGKPVTLSCSQTLNHNVMYWYQQKSSQAPKLLFHYYDKDFNNEADTPDNFQSRRPNTSFCFLDIRSPGLGDTAMYLCATTTDRVNTEAFFGQGTRLTVV.

This sequence joins TRBV18 and TRBJ1-2; D may be TRBD1 (5 bases). The V gene lost 3 bases and the J gene lost 3 bases, with 14 bases spanning the gap. The CDR3 runs to 15 residues. Germline lookup yields CDR1 KGHSH and CDR2 LQKENI. CDR3 bases: TGTGCCAGCTCACCGTTCGGCGGGGGGGACTATGGCTACACCTTC. Its translation is CASSPFGGGDYGYTF. Variable domain in full (rest from reference TRBV18 and TRBJ1-2): NAGVMQNPRHLVRRRGQEARLRCSPMKGHSHVYWYRQLPEEGLKFMVYLQKENIIDESGMPKERFSAEFPKEGPSILRIQQVVRGDSAAYFCASSPFGGGDYGYTFGSGTRLTVV.

This rearrangement joins TRBV3-1 (or the pseudogene TRBV3-2) to TRBJ2-5, with 9 bases identical to TRBD2. The length of the CDR3 is 17 residues. Germline values: CDR1 LGHDT, CDR2 YNNKEL (reference sequence). The J segment lost 6 bases and the V segment lost 0 bases, leaving 11 bases of the junction unmatched. The DNA for the CDR3 is TGTGCCAGCAGCCAAGATAGGGGCGGGAGGGCCGGAAAGACCCAGTACTTC. This translates into CASSQDRGGRAGKTQYF.

The J gene is TRBJ2-1, the V gene TRBV9, with a weak D call TRBD1 (7 bases). Between the trimmed V and J ends, which lost 7 bases and 7 bases, there was a span of 15 bases. The CDR3 has 13 amino acids. CDR1 is SGDLS and CDR2 is YYNGEE in the germline V gene. CDR3 protein: CASAGGGRNEQFF. DNA of the CDR3: TGTGCCAGCGCCGGAGGGGGCCGGAATGAGCAGTTCTTC.

V is TRBV7-9 and J is TRBJ1-2; 12 bases are shared with TRBD1. V lost 5 bases, J lost 7 bases, and 8 bases stayed unmatched. The CDR3 consists of 15 residues. The germline gives CDR1 SEHNR, CDR2 FQNEAQ (reference sequence). For the CDR3, the DNA is TGTGCCAGCAGCCCCCCGGGACAGGGGGCGGCTGGCTACACCTTC. This codes for CASSPPGQGAAGYTF.

The chain carries TRBV24-1 and TRBJ1-2; D may be TRBD1 (6 bases). Germline V gene sequence: CDR1 KGHDR, CDR2 SFDVKD. Trimming took off 7 bases at V and 4 bases at J, with 15 bases between the two ends. This CDR3 spans 14 amino acids. The CDR3 DNA reads as TGTGCCACCAGATGGCTTGGGACACTCTATGGCTACACCTTC. Its protein product is CATRWLGTLYGYTF.

J is TRBJ2-7 and V is TRBV7-3; 10 bases match TRBD1. The germline CDR1 and CDR2 sequences are SGHTA and FQGTGA. The CDR3 has 18 amino acids. The V and J ends lost 3 bases and 2 bases, in that order; junction bases with no gene match: 13. The CDR3, as DNA: TGTGCCAGCAGCTTTTCGGCAAAAACCGGGACAGGGGCCTACGAGCAGTACTTC. Translating it yields CASSFSAKTGTGAYEQYF.

The chain joins TRBV27 to TRBJ1-4; maybe TRBD1 (5 bases). V dropped 4 bases and J dropped 6 bases, with 15 bases sitting between them. The CDR3 covers 15 residues. From germline, CDR1 is MNHEY and CDR2 SMNVEV (reference sequence). CDR3 region: CASSSYLDSYEKLFF. As DNA, the CDR3 is TGTGCCAGCAGTTCCTACCTTGACAGTTATGAAAAACTGTTTTTT.

The table lists this clone with a count of one. This chain connects TRBV3-1 (or the pseudogene TRBV3-2) to TRBJ1-6, with D tentatively TRBD1 (5 bases). V was pared by 3 bases and J by 6 bases, with 12 bases between. CDR3 length equals 15 residues. CDR1 and CDR2 (germline): LGHDT, YNNKEL (reference sequence). In DNA, the CDR3 is TGTGCCAGCAGCCAGGGGGGTCAGAGTAATTCACCCCTCCACTTT. Encoded protein: CASSQGGQSNSPLHF.

V gene TRBV4-2 combines with J gene TRBJ1-2; D is undetermined. The CDR3 runs to 14 residues. V lost 4 bases and J lost 4, with 13 bases in between. Germline CDR1 reads LGHNA; CDR2 reads YNFKEQ. CDR3 nucleotide sequence: TGTGCCAGCAGCCCACACCAGCCGGGCTATGGCTACACCTTC. It specifies CASSPHQPGYGYTF.

In this sample, this clone turned up many times. The chain recombines TRBV5-1 with TRBJ2-3; possibly TRBD2 for D (5 bases). CDR1 and CDR2 from the germline V gene are SGHRS and YFSETQ. Trimming stripped 6 bases from V and 2 bases from J, with 13 bases between. There are 14 residues in the CDR3. This CDR3 is CASIEGYSTDTQYF. CDR3 bases: TGCGCCAGCATCGAGGGTTACTCCACAGATACGCAGTATTTT.

The rearrangement uses TRBV25-1 and TRBJ2-3, with D hard to call. CDR3 length equals 14 residues. Germline CDR1 and CDR2: MGHDK and SYGVNS. Trimming removed 2 bases from V and 0 bases from J, with 6 bases in between. This CDR3 reads CASSELESTDTQYF. The CDR3 bases are TGTGCCAGCAGTGAACTAGAAAGCACAGATACGCAGTATTTT.

The table lists this clone with a few counts. The chain employs TRBV18 and TRBJ2-7, with TRBD2 matching over 12 bases. V gave up 7 bases and J gave up 2 bases; unmatched junction bases: 3. CDR1 and CDR2 from the germline V gene are KGHSH and LQKENI. This CDR3 contains 14 residues. CDR3: CASFRLAGAYEQYF. The CDR3 nucleotides are TGTGCCAGCTTCAGACTAGCGGGAGCCTACGAGCAGTACTTC.